A selection of T cell receptor beta chains follows, all from one sample in a study of cytomegalovirus exposure and HLA in healthy donors. The table came from immunoSEQ multiplex PCR; TCRdb's copy has only in-frame clones and leaves some out. In the table there are 60,000 or so clones, 60% to 80% of which are singletons. Sequencing was performed on PBMCs. These receptors originate from a female donor in good health and CMV-seronegative. Each CDR3 is given with its conserved first and last residue. Fields, in order: J gene, clone size, D gene, V gene, CDR3 protein, CDR3 DNA. D genes are given only for firm matches. The size entry is marked missing in some rows and otherwise reads once, few, many or a size class.

J: TRBJ1-1
size: few
D: -
V: TRBV6-6
CDR3: CASSYSGGPADTEAFF
DNA: TGTGCCAGCAGTTACTCGGGGGGGCCGGCGGACACTGAAGCTTTCTTT

J: TRBJ1-5
size: -
D: TRBD1
V: TRBV7-9
CDR3: CASSHSRDRGDQPQHF
DNA: TGTGCCAGCAGCCACTCCCGGGACAGGGGCGATCAGCCCCAGCATTTT

J: TRBJ2-7
size: -
D: -
V: TRBV18
CDR3: CASSRGVGGEQYF
DNA: TGTGCCAGCTCTCGAGGGGTAGGGGGCGAGCAGTACTTC

J: TRBJ2-7
size: -
D: TRBD2
V: TRBV7-3
CDR3: CASGSTSGRSYEQYF
DNA: TGTGCCAGCGGCTCGACTAGCGGGAGGTCCTACGAGCAGTACTTC

J: TRBJ2-2
size: -
D: TRBD2
V: TRBV4-1
CDR3: CASSPLEGLAENTGELFF
DNA: TGCGCCAGCAGCCCCCTGGAGGGACTAGCGGAAAACACCGGGGAGCTGTTTTTT

J: TRBJ2-6
size: -
D: TRBD1
V: TRBV5-1
CDR3: CASSFNRGSGANVLTF
DNA: TGCGCCAGCAGCTTTAACAGGGGGTCCGGGGCCAACGTCCTGACTTTC

J: TRBJ2-1
size: few
D: TRBD2
V: TRBV6-4
CDR3: CASSPTSGGAGEQFF
DNA: TGTGCCAGCAGTCCGACTAGCGGGGGGGCGGGTGAGCAGTTCTTC

J: TRBJ1-2
size: -
D: -
V: TRBV9
CDR3: CASSNTEPNYGYTF
DNA: TGTGCCAGCAGTAATACGGAGCCTAACTATGGCTACACCTTC

J: TRBJ1-5
size: few
D: -
V: TRBV30
CDR3: CAWSVRSTVNQPQHF
DNA: TGTGCCTGGAGTGTACGGTCGACAGTTAATCAGCCCCAGCATTTT

J: TRBJ2-5
size: -
D: -
V: TRBV11-1
CDR3: CASSLDGRETQYF
DNA: TGTGCCAGCAGTTTAGATGGGCGAGAGACCCAGTACTTC

J: TRBJ2-1
size: few
D: TRBD2
V: TRBV2
CDR3: CASSWTSGRVNEQFF
DNA: TGTGCCAGCAGCTGGACTAGCGGGAGGGTCAATGAGCAGTTCTTC

J: TRBJ1-1
size: once
D: TRBD1
V: TRBV7-2
CDR3: CASSLAPGGFTEAFF
DNA: TGTGCCAGCAGCTTAGCGCCAGGGGGATTCACTGAAGCTTTCTTT

J: TRBJ1-2
size: -
D: TRBD1
V: TRBV28
CDR3: CASSFRNRGGYTF
DNA: TGTGCCAGCAGTTTCCGGAACAGGGGCGGCTACACCTTC